The T cell receptor (beta chain) under discussion was sequenced for a study of blood T cell repertoires in COVID-19. Whole-study context: Italy, Spain and the United States were the sources of the convalescent and acute COVID-19 samples.

The germline V gene encodes CDR1 SNHLY and CDR2 FYNNEI. V lost 6 bases and J 0 bases, leaving 12 bases between the germline ends. The CDR3 contains 15 residues. Data came from immunoSEQ multiplex PCR; TCRdb stores just in-frame clones and leaves some out. This table has around 100,000 clones, 75% to 90% appearing once. This chain joins TRBV2 and TRBJ1-3; D is perhaps TRBD1 (6 bases). The sequenced sample consisted of peripheral blood. The sequence was obtained from a human donor in a cohort sampled during active COVID-19. DNA of the CDR3: TGTGCCAGCAGGACTGGGGGCGGCTCTGGAAACACCATATATTTT. This sequence encodes CASRTGGGSGNTIYF.